This T cell receptor beta chain came from a study of OX40 agonist ivuxolimab in advanced cancers. With respect to the entire study: Ivuxolimab was an agonistic, fully human IgG2 monoclonal antibody directed against OX40 (CD134), a costimulatory receptor. Partial responses were achieved by three dose-escalation patients, of whom one had hepatocellular carcinoma and two had cutaneous melanoma. The paper covers the monotherapy dose-escalation part of the phase I ivuxolimab trial, which included N ≈ 50 patients. A male proportion of 82.7% and a mean age of approximately 58 years, ranging from about 23 to 90, were recorded for the dose-escalation cohort. Intravenous ivuxolimab was administered to patients every 2 weeks at six dose levels: 0.01, 0.1, 0.3, 1.5, 3 and 10 mg/kg. Patients were allowed to have had prior anti-PD-1, anti-PD-L1 or anti-CTLA-4 therapy, and 30% to 40% of the dose-escalation patients had been treated with checkpoint inhibitors. Among the approximately 50 dose-escalation patients, 19 had hepatocellular carcinoma, approximately 15 melanoma, 9 renal cell carcinoma and 9 head and neck cancer. Peripheral TCRbeta sequencing was intended to test whether TCR sequence diversity was altered and clonal T-cell expansion was caused by ivuxolimab. Beyond this particular receptor, the publication reports: Which antigens the clonally expanded peripheral T cells were specific for was not determined. At doses of 0.1 to 3.0 mg/kg, clonal expansion of both CD4+ and CD8+ blood T cells was observed from baseline to week 6. Low levels of normalized T-cell clonal expansion were also seen in some nonresponding patients. In partial responders in the 0.1-3.0 mg/kg groups, normalized peripheral clonal expansion was found to be among the lowest, especially among CD8+ T cells. After ivuxolimab, more expanded clones were found on average in CD8+ T cells than in CD4+ T cells.

To sequence the TCRbeta CDR3 region, genomic DNA was isolated from the sorted cells. The immunoSEQ Assay was used for sequencing of TCRbeta CDR3 regions. In its TCRdb copy, this immuneACCESS table keeps in-frame sequences only and misses some clones. Where compared with another copy, unresolved V genes explain less than half of these, and the others have no known cause. The sample table holds 25,000 to 35,000 clones, of which approximately 84% were seen once. The ten top clones hold around 26% of the sample. Patients with autoimmune disease history or receiving systemic immunosuppression were excluded from the trial. In every dose cohort, peripheral blood was drawn for TCR sequencing at baseline, cycle 4 day 1, and cycle 7 day 1. Samples were obtained from an open-label, multicenter, first-in-human phase I dose-escalation trial of ivuxolimab. The trial enrolled adults with locally advanced or metastatic head and neck squamous cell, hepatocellular, melanoma or renal cell carcinoma. Before TCR sequencing, CD4+ T cells and CD8+ T cells were sorted from peripheral blood as separate populations.

Remarks on this clone: Its antigen remains undetermined. No base quality values were provided; no much bigger clone lies one nucleotide off.

Sequenced here: CD4+ or CD8+ T cells sorted from blood, sampled in a trial of the OX40 agonist ivuxolimab. The clonotype originates from an adult with an advanced solid tumor such as melanoma, head and neck, liver or kidney cancer.

The nucleotides are TGTGCCAGCAGTTTAACACGCCTAGCGGGATACAATGAGCAGTTCTTC. It codes for CASSLTRLAGYNEQFF. The sequence links TRBV27 to TRBJ2-1; 9 bases in between match TRBD2. Reading the germline V gene (reference sequence) gives CDR1 MNHEY and CDR2 SMNVEV. CDR3 length: 16 amino acids, cysteine to phenylalanine. Just CDR3 DNA is preserved here, 48 bases in frame from base 1. The germline V end is reduced by 2 bases and the J end by 4 bases; junction bases left unmatched: 6.